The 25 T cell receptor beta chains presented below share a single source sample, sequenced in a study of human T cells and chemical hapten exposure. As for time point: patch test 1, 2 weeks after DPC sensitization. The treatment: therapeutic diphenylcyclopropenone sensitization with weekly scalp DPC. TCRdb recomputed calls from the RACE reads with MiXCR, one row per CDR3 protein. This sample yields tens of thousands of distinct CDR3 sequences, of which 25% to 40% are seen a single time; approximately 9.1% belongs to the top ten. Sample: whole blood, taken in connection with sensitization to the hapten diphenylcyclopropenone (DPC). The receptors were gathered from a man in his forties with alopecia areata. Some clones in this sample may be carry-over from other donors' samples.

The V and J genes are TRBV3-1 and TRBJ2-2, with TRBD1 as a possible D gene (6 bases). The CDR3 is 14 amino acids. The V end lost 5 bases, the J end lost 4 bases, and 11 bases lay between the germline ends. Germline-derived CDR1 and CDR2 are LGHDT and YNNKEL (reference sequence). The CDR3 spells CASSVLQGTGELFF. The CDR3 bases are TGTGCCAGCAGCGTTCTACAGGGCACCGGGGAGCTGTTTTTT.

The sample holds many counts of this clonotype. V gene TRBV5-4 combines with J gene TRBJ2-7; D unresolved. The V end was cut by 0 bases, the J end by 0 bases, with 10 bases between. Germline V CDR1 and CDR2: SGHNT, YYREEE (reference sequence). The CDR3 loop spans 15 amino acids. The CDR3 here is CASSLGTLTSYEQYF. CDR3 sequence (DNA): TGTGCCAGCAGCTTGGGAACTTTGACCTCCTACGAGCAGTACTTC.

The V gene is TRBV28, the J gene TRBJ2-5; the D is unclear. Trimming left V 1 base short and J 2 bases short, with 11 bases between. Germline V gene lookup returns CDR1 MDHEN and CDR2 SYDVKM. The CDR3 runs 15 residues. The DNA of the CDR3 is TGTGCCAGCAGTTTATCTACCTATAATCAAGAGACCCAGTACTTC. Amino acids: CASSLSTYNQETQYF.

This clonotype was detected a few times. The CDR3 protein is CASTGAYNSPLHF. The CDR3 DNA reads TGTGCCAGCACGGGGGCCTATAATTCACCCCTCCACTTT. The V and J genes are TRBV2 and TRBJ1-6; tentative D call: TRBD1 (5 bases). Trimming pared 7 bases from V and 2 bases from J, leaving 6 bases between. The germline V gene has CDR1 SNHLY and CDR2 FYNNEI. CDR3 length: 13 residues.

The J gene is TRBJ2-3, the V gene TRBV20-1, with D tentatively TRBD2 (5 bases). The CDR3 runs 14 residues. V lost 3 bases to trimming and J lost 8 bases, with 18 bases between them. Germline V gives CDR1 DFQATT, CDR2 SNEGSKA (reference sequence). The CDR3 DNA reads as TGCAGTGCTAGCGAAGGACTCCTGGTCGGTACGCAGTATTTT. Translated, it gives CSASEGLLVGTQYF.

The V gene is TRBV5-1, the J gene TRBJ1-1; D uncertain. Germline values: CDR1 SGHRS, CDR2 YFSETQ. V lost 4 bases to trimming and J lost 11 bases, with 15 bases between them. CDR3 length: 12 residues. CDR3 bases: TGCGCCAGCAGCGGCGGGTCCCCCCCGGCTTTCTTT. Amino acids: CASSGGSPPAFF.

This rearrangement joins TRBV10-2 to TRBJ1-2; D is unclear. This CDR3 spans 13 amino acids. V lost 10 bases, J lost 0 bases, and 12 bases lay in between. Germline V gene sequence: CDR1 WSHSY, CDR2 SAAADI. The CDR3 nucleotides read TGCGCCATCTCCCCCGGGGCTAACTATGGCTACACCTTC. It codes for CAISPGANYGYTF.

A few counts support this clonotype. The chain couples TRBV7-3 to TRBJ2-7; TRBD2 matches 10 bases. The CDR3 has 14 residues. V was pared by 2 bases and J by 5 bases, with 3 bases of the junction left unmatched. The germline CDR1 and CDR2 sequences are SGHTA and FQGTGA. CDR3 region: CASSLSSGSDEQYF. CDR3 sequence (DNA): TGTGCCAGCAGCTTATCTAGCGGGAGTGACGAGCAGTACTTC.

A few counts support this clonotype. In DNA, the CDR3 is TGTGCCAGCAGTGAGAGGGGGCGCGCAGAAAAACTGTTTTTT. Its translation: CASSERGRAEKLFF. The chain uses TRBV2 and TRBJ1-4; 7 bases are a match to TRBD1. The CDR3 has 14 amino acids. CDR1 and CDR2 (germline): SNHLY, FYNNEI. With 3 bases clipped from V and 8 bases from J, the junction kept 6 bases outside the gene matches.

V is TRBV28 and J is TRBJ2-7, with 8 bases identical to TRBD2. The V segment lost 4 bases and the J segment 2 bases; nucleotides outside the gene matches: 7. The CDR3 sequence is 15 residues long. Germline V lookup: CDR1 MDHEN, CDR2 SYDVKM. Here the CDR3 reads CASSSPGTRTYEQYF. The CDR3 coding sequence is TGTGCCAGCAGTTCCCCAGGGACTAGAACCTACGAGCAGTACTTC.

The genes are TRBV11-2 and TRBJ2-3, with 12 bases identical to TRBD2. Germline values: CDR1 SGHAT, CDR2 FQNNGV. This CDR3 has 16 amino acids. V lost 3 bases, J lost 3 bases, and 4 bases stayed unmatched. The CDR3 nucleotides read TGTGCCAGCAGCTTCCCGACTAGCGGGAGAACAGATACGCAGTATTTT. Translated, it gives CASSFPTSGRTDTQYF.

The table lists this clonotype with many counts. As DNA, the CDR3 is TGCAGTGCTAAACTTACACAGGGCCAGGGAACTGAAGCTTTCTTT. It is translated as CSAKLTQGQGTEAFF. The rearrangement links TRBV20-1 to TRBJ1-1; tentative D call: TRBD1 (6 bases). V lost 4 bases and J lost 5, with 20 bases in between. Germline CDR1 DFQATT, CDR2 SNEGSKA (reference sequence). The CDR3 length is 15 residues.

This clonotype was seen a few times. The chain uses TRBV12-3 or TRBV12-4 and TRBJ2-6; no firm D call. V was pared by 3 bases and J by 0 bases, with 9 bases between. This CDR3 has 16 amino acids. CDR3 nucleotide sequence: TGTGCCAGCAGTTTCCTAAGCTACTCTGGGGCCAACGTCCTGACTTTC. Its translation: CASSFLSYSGANVLTF.

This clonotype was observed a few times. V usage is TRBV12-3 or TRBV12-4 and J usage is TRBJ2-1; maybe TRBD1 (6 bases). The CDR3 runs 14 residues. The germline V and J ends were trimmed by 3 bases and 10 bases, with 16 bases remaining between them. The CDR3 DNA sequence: TGTGCCAGCAGTTTTGAGGGGGTCGTGCGGGAGCAGTTCTTC. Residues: CASSFEGVVREQFF.

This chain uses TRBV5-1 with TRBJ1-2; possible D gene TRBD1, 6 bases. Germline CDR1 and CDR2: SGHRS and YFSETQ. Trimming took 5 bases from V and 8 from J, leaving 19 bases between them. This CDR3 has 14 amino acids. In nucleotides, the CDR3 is TGCGCCAGCAGTGGGGGCCGTTGGGCTACAGGCTACACCTTC. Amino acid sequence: CASSGGRWATGYTF.

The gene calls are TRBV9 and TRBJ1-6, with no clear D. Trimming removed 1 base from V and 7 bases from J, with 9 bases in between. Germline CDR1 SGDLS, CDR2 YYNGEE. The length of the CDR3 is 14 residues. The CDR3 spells CASSVLSENSPLHF. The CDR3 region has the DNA TGTGCCAGCAGCGTATTAAGTGAGAATTCACCCCTCCACTTT.

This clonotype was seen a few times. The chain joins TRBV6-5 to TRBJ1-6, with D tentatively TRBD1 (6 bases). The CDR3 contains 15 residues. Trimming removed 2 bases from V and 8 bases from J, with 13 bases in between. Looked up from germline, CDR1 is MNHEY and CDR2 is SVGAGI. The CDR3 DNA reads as TGTGCCAGCAGTTACCTAAACAGGGTAGATTCACCCCTCCACTTT. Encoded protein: CASSYLNRVDSPLHF.

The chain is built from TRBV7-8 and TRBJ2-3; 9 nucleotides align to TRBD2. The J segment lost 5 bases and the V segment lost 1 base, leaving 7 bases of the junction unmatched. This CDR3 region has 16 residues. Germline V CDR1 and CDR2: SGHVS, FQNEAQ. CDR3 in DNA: TGTGCCAGCAGCTTAGGTGTTAGCGGGAGAGGAGATACGCAGTATTTT. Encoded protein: CASSLGVSGRGDTQYF.

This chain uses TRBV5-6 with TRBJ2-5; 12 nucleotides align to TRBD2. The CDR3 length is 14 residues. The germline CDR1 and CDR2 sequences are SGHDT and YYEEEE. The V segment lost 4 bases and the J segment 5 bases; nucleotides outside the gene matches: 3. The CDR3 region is CASSLAGGPETQYF. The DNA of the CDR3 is TGTGCCAGCAGCCTAGCGGGAGGGCCGGAGACCCAGTACTTC. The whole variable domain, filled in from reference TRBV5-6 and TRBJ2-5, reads DAGVTQSPTHLIKTRGQQVTLRCSPKSGHDTVSWYQQALGQGPQFIFQYYEEEERQRGNFPDRFSGHQFPNYSSELNVNALLLGDSALYLCASSLAGGPETQYFGPGTRLLVL.

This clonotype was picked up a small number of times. Here the CDR3 reads CASSLGAHADTQYF. For the CDR3, the DNA is TGCGCCAGCAGCTTGGGGGCCCACGCAGATACGCAGTATTTT. V is TRBV5-1 and J is TRBJ2-3; D is unclear. V gave up 0 bases and J gave up 4 bases, with 9 bases separating them. The V gene's germline CDR1 is SGHRS and CDR2 YFSETQ. The CDR3 loop spans 14 amino acids.

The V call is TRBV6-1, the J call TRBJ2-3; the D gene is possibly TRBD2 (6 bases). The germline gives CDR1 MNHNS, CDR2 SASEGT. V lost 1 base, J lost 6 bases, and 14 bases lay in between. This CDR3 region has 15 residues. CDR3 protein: CASSEGGGTVDTQYF. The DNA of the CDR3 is TGTGCCAGCAGTGAAGGGGGCGGGACGGTGGATACGCAGTATTTT.

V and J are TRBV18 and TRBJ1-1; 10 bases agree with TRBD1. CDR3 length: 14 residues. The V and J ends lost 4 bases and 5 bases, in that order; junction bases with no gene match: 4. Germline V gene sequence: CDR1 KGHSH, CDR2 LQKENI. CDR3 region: CASSLAGQGTEAFF. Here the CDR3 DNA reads TGTGCCAGCTCACTCGCGGGACAGGGGACTGAAGCTTTCTTT.

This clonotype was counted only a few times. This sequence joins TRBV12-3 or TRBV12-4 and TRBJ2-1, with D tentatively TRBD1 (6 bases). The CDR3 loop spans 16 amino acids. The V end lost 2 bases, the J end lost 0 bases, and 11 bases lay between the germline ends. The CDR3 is CASSLSYRDSYNEQFF. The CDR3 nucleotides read TGTGCCAGCAGTTTAAGTTACAGGGACTCCTACAATGAGCAGTTCTTC.

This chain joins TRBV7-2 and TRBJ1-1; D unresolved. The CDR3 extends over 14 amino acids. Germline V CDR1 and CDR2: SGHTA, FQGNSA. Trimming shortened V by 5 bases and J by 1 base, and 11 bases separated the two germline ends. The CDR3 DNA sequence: TGTGCCAGCAGCCCACGGTCGGGGAACACTGAAGCTTTCTTT. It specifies CASSPRSGNTEAFF.

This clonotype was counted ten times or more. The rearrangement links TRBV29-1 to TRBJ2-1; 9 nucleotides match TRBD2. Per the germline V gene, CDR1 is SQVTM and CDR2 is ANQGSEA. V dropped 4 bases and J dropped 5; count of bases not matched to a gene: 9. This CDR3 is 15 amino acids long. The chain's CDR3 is CSVASGRLYDNEQFF. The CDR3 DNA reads TGCAGCGTTGCCAGCGGGAGGCTTTATGACAATGAGCAGTTCTTC.